The sequence of this TCR beta chain was determined in a study of tumor-infiltrating lymphocytes in primary liver carcinoma. Broader study findings: Only about 8-25% of top clones showed up in all five tumor regions.

The CDR3 sequence is 13 residues long. Looked up from germline, CDR1 is MGHRA and CDR2 is YSYEKL. The researchers produced TCR beta cDNA from around 0.5 ug total RNA with a constant-region primer. Libraries of TCR beta came from three nested multiplex PCR rounds with slightly modified ARM-PCR. Both of the initial two PCR rounds ran for nine to eleven cycles and employed TRBV1-TRBV30 forward primers alongside a C-beta reverse primer. TCRdb reanalysed the multiplex PCR reads using MiXCR and keeps one entry per CDR3 protein. The sample yields about 210,000 distinct CDR3 sequences, over 80% seen once. A remark on this clonotype: Its antigen is not known. The junction departs from germline at one end; a sequencing error may be responsible.

Between roughly 20 and 31 mg of unsorted bulk tissue served as the source from which RNA and DNA were co-extracted. Sequencing input: tumor tissue from primary liver carcinoma. The TCR originated in a man in his forties or fifties with primary liver carcinoma and hepatitis B virus infection. The chain joins TRBV4-1 to TRBJ2-5; D ambiguous. The CDR3, as DNA: TGCGCCAGCAGCCAAGTCAACACAGAGACACAGTACTTC. Its protein product is CASSQVNTETQYF.